This TCR beta chain was sequenced during a study of T cell responses to AZD1222 COVID-19 vaccine. Study-wide findings and caveats: Clonal diversity was possibly underestimated, and the donors were mostly white British, with more females. Regions left unmutated in variants are reportedly the target of nearly half of spike-specific TCRs. Spike-specific TCRs gained breadth and depth after people received two AZD1222 doses.

Second doses that came at about 4 or about 12 weeks were put together. This clone was seen only a few times. Antigen unknown. Sequencing was performed with immunoSEQ multiplex PCR; in TCRdb, only in-frame clones are kept and a portion is missing. The data show some 190,000 clones, with approximately 93% seen just once and about 1.7% held by the top ten. The sequencing here drew on peripheral blood, taken 28 days after the second AZD1222 dose. This TCR was recovered from an adult who received the AZD1222 COVID-19 vaccine.

Here the CDR3 DNA reads TGTGCCATCAGCCACGATCCAGTGAGGGACACTGAAGCTTTCTTT. It yields the protein CAISHDPVRDTEAFF. The chain is built from TRBV10-3 and TRBJ1-1; D gene ambiguous. The germline CDR1 and CDR2 sequences are ENHRY and SYGVKD. This CDR3 has 15 amino acids. Trimming removed 6 bases at V and 3 bases at J, with 17 bases between.